This T cell receptor (beta chain) was documented in a study of shared T cell receptors in the human thymus (dated by TCRdb to 2020 to 2023). Regarding the complete study: The study investigated the way shared, self-reactive T-cell receptor alpha chains are produced in the human thymus.

Comments on this clone: The antigen it binds to is not known. No much larger clone is present one base from it, and per-base qualities are unavailable.

Library method: the immunoSEQ multiplex PCR assay. The source is immuneACCESS, and TCRdb retained only in-frame sequences with V and J called. Part of the clones is not carried over; for the studies checked, unresolved V genes explain less than half of this, and the remainder is unexplained. Within this sample are hundreds of thousands of clones, with roughly 90% of them counted one time only. Roughly 0.0097% of the sample belongs to the ten largest clones. Per the germline V gene, MDHEN is the CDR1 and SYDVKM is the CDR2. The CDR3, cysteine through phenylalanine, is 16 amino acids long. Only the CDR3 DNA stays, 48 bases, in frame from base 1. From V the trimming removes 6 bases and from J it removes 4 bases, while the gene matches leave 9 bases of the junction unaccounted for. Separately, the same data were catalogued under a study of human thymus T cells. That second publication adds: In Finland, the donors were immunologically healthy infants who were having open corrective cardiac surgery for congenital heart defects. The thymus tissue came from surgical resects taken out during corrective cardiac surgery. Both the thymic and the peripheral blood repertoires appeared to show biased V and J gene segment usage. Highly overlapping thymic TCR repertoires among unrelated individuals were reported in the related research. The study described the TCR alpha and beta repertoires in fewer than 10 infant thymus samples and a few matching peripheral blood samples. Donor ages ranged from roughly 7 to 244 days, and the cohort comprised more than 5 male and two female infants. Thymocytes were mechanically released from the tissue and were stored as pellets of roughly 10-34 million cells at -70 degrees C. A QIAsymphony instrument was used to extract genomic DNA from frozen cell pellets. TCRB and TCRAD loci were amplified from a standardized quantity of quality-controlled genomic DNA using the immunoSEQ multiplex PCR assay. The amplicons covered the V(D)J region and were long enough to include the CDR3 and to identify the V and J genes. The commercial immunoSEQ service was used to sequence amplicons on an Illumina platform. Corrections for primer bias and sequencing errors followed previously described methods, while TCRAD and TCRB definitions were based on the IMGT database. immunoSEQ Analyzer 3.0 and VDJTools were used for repertoire analysis, which covered basic statistics, V/J segment usage, diversity estimates, rarefaction and pairwise overlap. To estimate diversity, the Chao1, ChaoE, Efron-Thisted, Shannon and inverse Simpson indices were applied, and diversity was also estimated on datasets down-sampled to the smallest sample. Repertoire overlap was determined by strict matching of CDR3 nucleotide sequence, V gene and J gene, and Jaccard-based multidimensional scaling clustering was applied. Thymus samples yielded on average approximately 840,000 unique TCRB clonotypes, compared with some 89,000 from blood samples.

The sample was thymocytes. This clonotype was sampled from a boy less than two years old with a congenital heart defect. Donor details come from another sample of the same person, matched by shared clones. The chain joins TRBV28 to TRBJ2-2; TRBD2 matches 9 bases in the middle. The DNA sequence is given as TGTGCCAGCAGCGCCCGGCGGGAGGGGCTCACCGGGGAGCTGTTTTTT. Its amino acids are CASSARREGLTGELFF.